The entry below describes one T cell receptor beta chain. This clone's antigen is unknown. There are no base qualities to consult, and no much larger clone falls within one base. The donors were healthy, HIV-negative adults who had no recently reported acute infections or vaccinations. Every donor was a Caucasian adult living in Nashville, Tennessee, USA. CD4+ T cells were enriched by magnetic negative selection, after which naive cells were positively selected on CD45RA and the negative fraction was taken as the memory subset. After blood collection by leukapheresis, PBMCs were isolated using Ficoll-Histopaque density gradient centrifugation and then cryopreserved in the vapor phase of liquid nitrogen. Analytical flow cytometry was used to check the purity and quantity of every magnetically sorted T cell population. From each sorted fraction, genomic DNA was isolated and quantified by UV absorbance on a Nanodrop 2000c.

TCR CDR3 regions were amplified from genomic DNA by multiplex PCR using the deep immunoSEQ assay. Extracted genomic DNA from each cell subset was spread evenly across all wells of several immunoSEQ 96-well plates, with each plate serving as a replicate. For sorted subsets, each replicate PCR was loaded with about 200 ng genomic DNA, equivalent to approximately 27,000 T cell genomes. The purified libraries were quantified using a Qubit 3.0 fluorometer, sized with a Bioanalyzer 2100, and then quantified again using the KAPA Library Quantification kit. Each immunoSEQ 96-well plate was sequenced on its own single-read 150-cycle Illumina NextSeq 550 flow cell. In the authors' own workflow: Because the immunoSEQ output held only junctional sequences and lacked quality scores, the filtering could not match the filtering applied to full-length reads. Sequences were annotated with PyIR, a Python wrapper for IgBLAST v1.9, using IMGT germline references to assign V/J genes and CDR3. Any read was removed if the V/J assignment was weak (E-value above 1e-6), the CDR3 was missing, or the read contained stop codons, out-of-frame junctions, or ambiguous translated residues. V3J clonotypes were defined by identical inferred V gene, J gene, and CDR3 amino acid sequence. To compute the percentage overlap between repertoires, the number of shared unique clonotypes was divided by the size of the smaller repertoire. Three approaches were used to assess repertoire richness: RTK rarefaction, the Chao1 estimator, and Recon v2.1 estimates of unobserved clonotypes. For all TCRbeta clonotypes obtained by the gDNA method from a few donors, generation probabilities were computed with OLGA. The source is immuneACCESS, and TCRdb retained only in-frame sequences with V and J called. Part of the clones is not carried over; for the studies checked, unresolved V genes explain less than half of this, and the remainder is unexplained. Clone size and the V and J calls come from that table; the DNA yielded D and trimming. This sample has approximately 1,500,000 clones in its table, and more than 95% of those were observed once. The ten biggest clones cover roughly 1.2% of the sample.

These data originate in a study of shared clonotypes between healthy human individuals (dated by TCRdb to the early 2020s). In terms of the full investigation: The cohort included a few men and a couple of women between 18 and 49 years of age. Per donor, three plates each were used for CD4 naive and CD4 memory, two for CD8 naive, and one for CD8 memory. To estimate repertoire size and how much clonotype sharing occurs between individuals, the study deeply sequenced the blood TCR repertoires of several healthy adults. Different laboratories and diverse techniques were used to prepare libraries and sequence TCR repertoires, to increase sequencing depth and limit assay-specific biases. Between about 0.94 and 8.9 billion PBMCs per donor were obtained by leukapheresis.

Findings and caveats that apply to the study as a whole: When a few donors were compared, the shared fraction of clonotypes was about 5.4% for naive CD4, 3.5% for naive CD8, 2.3% for memory CD4, and less than 0.5% for memory CD8. The genetic and exposure-history diversity represented was limited by the small number of donors. Compared with non-shared clonotypes, the clonotypes found in all four sorted-subset donors had higher generation probabilities. Based on pairwise subsampling, the degree of clonotype sharing among donors was expected to be affected by sequencing depth. Sampling was limited to blood, and TCR repertoires in tissue likely differ from TCR repertoires in blood. Incomplete sequencing was indicated by rarefaction of sorted-subset datasets, despite the large sequencing depth. Naive subsets generally had larger estimated clonotype richness than memory subsets.

The clonotype was recovered from a man between 25 and 39 years old in good health. Sample: naive CD4+ T cells sorted from blood. Sample cell subset or site, as interpreted from the label and publication: CD45RA+ positively selected.

CDR3 loop: CASSQQGQPNSGANVLTF. The sequenced DNA: TGCGCCAGCAGCCAGCAAGGACAGCCGAACTCTGGGGCCAACGTCCTGACTTTC. The sequence joins TRBV4-1 to TRBJ2-6; a tentative D match to TRBD1 spans 6 bases. Measured from the cysteine to the phenylalanine, the CDR3 is 18 residues long. Of the read, only the CDR3 DNA is kept; its 54 bases are in frame from base 1. V is clipped by 3 bases and J by 0 bases, and the sequence between their germline boundaries is 15 bases long. From a lookup of the germline V gene, CDR1 and CDR2 are MGHRA and YSYEKL.